This T cell receptor (beta chain) came from a study of identical twins. This CDR3 comprises 12 residues. Deletions cut 1 base from V and 11 bases from J, with 9 bases between. TCRdb recomputed calls from the 5' RACE reads with MiXCR, one row per CDR3 protein. Here the sample spans some 900,000 distinct CDR3 sequences, 10% to 15% being singletons. These same records also appear under a second study, on yellow fever vaccine responses in identical twins.

Sequenced: PBMCs. This chain joins TRBV12-3 or TRBV12-4 and TRBJ1-5, with D tentatively TRBD1 (6 bases). This TCR was sampled from a woman between 18 and 29 years old in good health. The CDR3 region has the DNA TGTGCCAGCAGTTTAGGGTCAGGGGCCCAGCATTTT. Translating it yields CASSLGSGAQHF.